This entry concerns a single T cell receptor (beta chain). The data originate from a study of control samples from healthy donors and cancer patients. The repertoire was sequenced with immunoSEQ multiplex PCR; TCRdb's copy has only in-frame clones and lacks some. The table shows hundreds of thousands of clones, with approximately 90% occurring only once. The TCR originated in a man aged 40-50 years with head and neck cancer. The material sequenced was PBMCs.

DNA of the CDR3: TGCGCCAGCAGCCGTGAGCGTGGGGGCGCATACAATGAGCAGTTCTTC. This codes for CASSRERGGAYNEQFF. The chain combines TRBV4-1 with TRBJ2-1, with D maybe TRBD1 (6 bases). Per germline, CDR1 MGHRA and CDR2 YSYEKL. Trimming left V 4 bases short and J 4 bases short, with 17 bases between. The CDR3 totals 16 residues.